Listed here are 28 T cell receptor beta chains from one sample, sequenced in a study of cytomegalovirus exposure and HLA in healthy donors (dated by TCRdb to about 2017). The library was obtained by the immunoSEQ multiplex PCR assay. In its TCRdb copy, this immuneACCESS table keeps in-frame sequences only and misses some clones. Where compared with another copy, unresolved V genes explain less than half of these, and the others have no known cause. The sample table contains 150,000 to 200,000 clones; only one count was recorded for 85% of them. About a sixth of the sample is taken by the ten largest. The source material was PBMCs. These receptor sequences come from a young man in good health and CMV-seropositive.

The chain employs TRBV27 and TRBJ2-1, with TRBD2 matching 9 bases. V shed 3 bases and J 5 bases; nucleotides not matched to a gene: 8. CDR3 length: 16 residues. The germline CDR1 and CDR2 sequences are MNHEY and SMNVEV (reference sequence). Here the CDR3 reads CASSFGGGRADNEQFF. Here the CDR3 DNA reads TGTGCCAGCAGTTTCGGGGGCGGGAGGGCCGACAATGAGCAGTTCTTC.

The CDR3 nucleotides read TGTGCCAGCAGCTCTACTCTAAGCTCCTACAATGAGCAGTTCTTC. It specifies CASSSTLSSYNEQFF. The chain couples TRBV11-3 to TRBJ2-1; D call uncertain. Germline assignment: CDR1 SGHNT and CDR2 YENEEA. The CDR3 consists of 15 residues. V gave up 4 bases and J gave up 0 bases, with 10 bases separating them.

This clone was counted a single time. The V call is TRBV19, the J call TRBJ1-5; D may be TRBD1 (6 bases). In germline, CDR1 is LNHDA, CDR2 SQIVND (reference sequence). V shed 8 bases and J shed 2 bases, with 16 bases lying between them. CDR3 length equals 15 residues. This CDR3 is CASSTGLYGNQPQHF. CDR3 DNA: TGTGCCAGTTCTACAGGGCTATATGGCAATCAGCCCCAGCATTTT.

DNA of the CDR3: TGTGCTTCGAAGCGGGGGGACACTGAAGCTTTCTTT. As protein: CASKRGDTEAFF. The J gene is TRBJ1-1, the V gene TRBV2; weak D call: TRBD1 (5 bases). The CDR3 runs to 12 residues. CDR1 and CDR2 (germline): SNHLY, FYNNEI.

The chain has TRBV7-9 and TRBJ2-2; D is perhaps TRBD1 (5 bases). The CDR3 loop spans 14 amino acids. V dropped 4 bases and J dropped 13 bases, with 19 bases sitting between them. Germline V gives CDR1 SEHNR, CDR2 FQNEAQ (reference sequence). As DNA, the CDR3 is TGTGCCAGCAGCTCCCGGACACTCGTGGGCGGGCTGTTTTTT. This sequence encodes CASSSRTLVGGLFF.

The rearrangement links TRBV7-9 to TRBJ2-3; 11 positions match TRBD2. The V segment lost 2 bases and the J segment 0 bases; nucleotides outside the gene matches: 10. Germline-derived CDR1 and CDR2 are SEHNR and FQNEAQ (reference sequence). CDR3 length: 19 amino acids. CDR3 in DNA: TGTGCCAGCAGCTTAAGGGCGGGACTAGCGGAAATAAGCACAGATACGCAGTATTTT. Amino acids: CASSLRAGLAEISTDTQYF.

The V gene is TRBV2, the J gene TRBJ2-1; D unclear. CDR1 is SNHLY, CDR2 FYNNEI, per germline. The CDR3 is 15 residues long. Trimming took off 2 bases at V and 0 bases at J, with 8 bases between the two ends. In DNA, the CDR3 is TGTGCCAGCAGTGAAAACCCCAGCTCCTACAATGAGCAGTTCTTC. Its protein is CASSENPSSYNEQFF.

The V gene is TRBV7-2, the J gene TRBJ2-7, with 7 nucleotides matching TRBD1. V was pared by 8 bases and J by 1 base, with 11 bases of the junction left unmatched. Germline CDR1 reads SGHTA; CDR2 reads FQGNSA. The CDR3 extends over 15 amino acids. The CDR3 DNA sequence: TGTGCCAGCTGTGAAGCGTCGGGACAGTCCTACGAGCAGTACTTC. As protein: CASCEASGQSYEQYF.

The chain couples TRBV27 to TRBJ2-1; D not certain. Trimming left V 3 bases short and J 6 bases short, with 3 bases between. The CDR3 is 11 amino acids. CDR1 and CDR2 (germline): MNHEY, SMNVEV (reference sequence). This CDR3 is CASSFGNEQFF. CDR3 DNA: TGTGCCAGCAGTTTCGGCAATGAGCAGTTCTTC.

The chain links TRBV28 to TRBJ2-7; 9 positions agree with TRBD1. The V gene's germline CDR1 is MDHEN and CDR2 SYDVKM. This CDR3 spans 13 amino acids. The ends lost 6 bases at V and 3 bases at J; junction bases unmatched: 3. CDR3 residues: CASSPGQGYEQYF. The CDR3 region has the DNA TGTGCCAGCAGCCCGGGACAGGGCTACGAGCAGTACTTC.

The chain couples TRBV5-1 to TRBJ1-2, with 12 bases aligning to TRBD1. This CDR3 is 15 amino acids long. Trimming at V came to 6 bases and at J to 3 bases, leaving 6 bases not matched to a gene. CDR1 and CDR2 (germline): SGHRS, YFSETQ. The CDR3 bases are TGCGCCAGCAAGGGACAGGGGGCCTCGGACTATGGCTACACCTTC. This gives the protein CASKGQGASDYGYTF. The entire variable domain, with the rest obtained from reference TRBV5-1 and TRBJ1-2, is as follows: KAGVTQTPRYLIKTRGQQVTLSCSPISGHRSVSWYQQTPGQGLQFLFEYFSETQRNKGNFPGRFSGRQFSNSRSEMNVSTLELGDSALYLCASKGQGASDYGYTFGSGTRLTVV.

The V and J genes are TRBV9 and TRBJ2-7; 8 bases line up with TRBD2. Unmatched junction bases numbered 4, after V lost 1 base and J lost 4 bases. CDR3 size: 14 residues. Per germline, CDR1 SGDLS and CDR2 YYNGEE. The CDR3 protein is CASSVYAGGYEQYF. CDR3 in DNA: TGTGCCAGCAGCGTATACGCGGGAGGATACGAGCAGTACTTC.

This chain links TRBV7-9 with TRBJ1-1; D not certain. V was trimmed by 1 base and J by 4 bases, leaving 7 bases between them. CDR1 is SEHNR and CDR2 is FQNEAQ in the germline V gene (reference sequence). The CDR3 has 13 amino acids. In DNA form, the CDR3 reads TGTGCCAGCAGCTTAGAACGGGGCACTGAAGCTTTCTTT. Translated, it gives CASSLERGTEAFF. Combining the CDR3 with reference TRBV7-9 and TRBJ1-1 gives the whole variable domain DTGVSQNPRHKITKRGQNVTFRCDPISEHNRLYWYRQTLGQGPEFLTYFQNEAQLEKSRLLSDRFSAERPKGSFSTLEIQRTEQGDSAMYLCASSLERGTEAFFGQGTRLTVV.

The rearrangement links TRBV11-3 to TRBJ2-1; 12 nucleotides agree with TRBD1. V shed 5 bases, J shed 9 bases, and the junction held 5 bases outside the gene matches. CDR1 and CDR2 from the germline V gene are SGHNT and YENEEA. This CDR3 has 14 residues. The CDR3 here is CASSPPGQGAEQFF. CDR3 nucleotides: TGTGCCAGCAGCCCCCCGGGACAGGGGGCTGAGCAGTTCTTC.

The chain is built from TRBV29-1 and TRBJ2-1; 7 bases are shared with TRBD2. Germline V gene data show CDR1 as SQVTM and CDR2 as ANQGSEA. The CDR3 has 13 amino acids. The trim removed 4 bases at V and 4 bases at J, leaving 4 bases unmatched. CDR3 bases: TGCAGCGTTGCAACTAGCGAGTACAATGAGCAGTTCTTC. Amino acid sequence: CSVATSEYNEQFF.

V gene TRBV7-3 combines with J gene TRBJ2-3; 8 bases agree with TRBD2. The length of the CDR3 is 14 residues. V was pared by 5 bases and J by 2 bases, with 3 bases of the junction left unmatched. Germline V lookup: CDR1 SGHTA, CDR2 FQGTGA. The DNA of the CDR3 is TGTGCCAGCAGCGCGGGGGGCCTCACAGATACGCAGTATTTT. Translation gives CASSAGGLTDTQYF.

This rearrangement joins TRBV5-4 to TRBJ1-2; D is unresolved. This CDR3 has 13 amino acids. Germline V lookup: CDR1 SGHNT, CDR2 YYREEE (reference sequence). V was clipped by 4 bases and J by 4 bases, with 11 bases between them. CDR3 protein: CASSPDIVYGYTF. CDR3 DNA sequence: TGTGCCAGCAGCCCCGACATAGTCTATGGCTACACCTTC.

This sequence joins TRBV2 and TRBJ1-1; 7 nucleotides match TRBD1. The CDR3 spans 13 residues. The germline gives CDR1 SNHLY, CDR2 FYNNEI. After removal of 7 bases from V and 4 bases from J, the junction contained 6 bases not matched to a gene. This CDR3 reads CASTFDRVTEAFF. For the CDR3, the DNA is TGTGCCAGCACCTTCGACAGGGTCACTGAAGCTTTCTTT.

This chain uses TRBV5-1 with TRBJ1-5, with 7 nucleotides matching TRBD1. The CDR3 is 14 amino acids. Germline trimming cut 2 bases from V and 5 bases from J; bases unmatched to any gene: 4. In germline, CDR1 is SGHRS, CDR2 YFSETQ. The CDR3 region has the DNA TGCGCCAGCAGCTTTGGCACAGGGGATCAGCCCCAGCATTTT. Amino acids: CASSFGTGDQPQHF.

This chain uses TRBV11-3 with TRBJ2-3; 7 nucleotides align to TRBD2. The CDR3 sequence is 15 residues long. The germline CDR1 and CDR2 sequences are SGHNT and YENEEA. The J segment lost 3 bases and the V segment lost 2 bases, leaving 5 bases of the junction unmatched. CDR3 protein: CASSLHGGRTDTQYF. The CDR3 DNA reads as TGTGCCAGCAGCTTACACGGGGGGAGGACAGATACGCAGTATTTT.

The rearrangement links TRBV9 to TRBJ1-3, with TRBD1 as a possible D gene (6 bases). The CDR3 runs to 16 residues. V gave up 0 bases and J gave up 3 bases, with 13 bases separating them. Per the germline V gene, CDR1 is SGDLS and CDR2 is YYNGEE. The CDR3 coding sequence is TGTGCCAGCAGCGTAGGCCCCCAGGGGAGTGGAAACACCATATATTTT. It translates to CASSVGPQGSGNTIYF. The whole variable domain, filled in from reference TRBV9 and TRBJ1-3, reads DSGVTQTPKHLITATGQRVTLRCSPRSGDLSVYWYQQSLDQGLQFLIQYYNGEERAKGNILERFSAQQFPDLHSELNLSSLELGDSALYFCASSVGPQGSGNTIYFGEGSWLTVV.

The chain is built from TRBV6-5 and TRBJ1-3; TRBD1 agrees at 9 bases. Germline CDR1 reads MNHEY; CDR2 reads SVGAGI. The V and J ends lost 6 bases and 3 bases, in that order; junction bases with no gene match: 6. This CDR3 contains 15 residues. The DNA of the CDR3 is TGTGCCAGCAGCCCCACAGGGGGCCGTGGAAACACCATATATTTT. It is translated as CASSPTGGRGNTIYF.

The V and J genes are TRBV29-1 and TRBJ2-3; TRBD1 matches 9 bases. Germline V gives CDR1 SQVTM, CDR2 ANQGSEA. After removal of 0 bases from V and 8 bases from J, the junction contained 6 bases not matched to a gene. CDR3 length: 14 amino acids. The CDR3: CSVEEGQGRGTQYF. As DNA, the CDR3 is TGCAGCGTTGAAGAGGGACAGGGTAGGGGTACGCAGTATTTT.

The chain combines TRBV2 with TRBJ2-2; tentative D call: TRBD2 (6 bases). This CDR3 contains 15 residues. The germline V gene encodes CDR1 SNHLY and CDR2 FYNNEI. The V end lost 2 bases, the J end lost 4 bases, and 11 bases lay between the germline ends. CDR3 nucleotides: TGTGCCAGCAGTGAATGGACGGGAGCCACCGGGGAGCTGTTTTTT. Encoded protein: CASSEWTGATGELFF.

In this sample, this clone turned up once. The chain recombines TRBV6-1 with TRBJ1-5; possibly TRBD1 for D (5 bases). CDR1 is MNHNS and CDR2 is SASEGT in the germline V gene. V was cut by 7 bases and J by 3 bases, with 16 bases left in between. The CDR3 totals 15 residues. CDR3 in amino acids: CASKSLVGDNQPQHF. CDR3 DNA sequence: TGTGCCAGCAAATCCCTAGTAGGGGACAATCAGCCCCAGCATTTT.

The genes are TRBV11-3 and TRBJ2-5; D is ambiguous. The CDR3 loop spans 16 amino acids. Trimming shortened V by 5 bases and J by 1 base, and 17 bases separated the two germline ends. The germline gives CDR1 SGHNT, CDR2 YENEEA. CDR3 coding DNA: TGTGCCAGCAGCCGTTTCCCAGTCAGACTCCAAGAGACCCAGTACTTC. Protein: CASSRFPVRLQETQYF.

This rearrangement joins TRBV7-3 to TRBJ2-7, with TRBD2 matching 8 bases. This CDR3 comprises 15 residues. In germline, CDR1 is SGHTA, CDR2 FQGTGA. Germline trimming cut 1 base from V and 2 bases from J; bases unmatched to any gene: 4. DNA of the CDR3: TGTGCCAGCAGCTTAAGAGCGGGAGACCCCTACGAGCAGTACTTC. Its translation is CASSLRAGDPYEQYF.

This rearrangement joins TRBV18 to TRBJ2-7, with 8 bases aligning to TRBD2. The CDR3 is 14 residues long. Trimming took 3 bases from V and 6 from J; bases not matched to a gene: 7. CDR1 KGHSH and CDR2 LQKENI come from the germline V gene. For the CDR3, the DNA is TGTGCCAGCTCACCCCGGGGGGGAACATCCGAGCAGTACTTC. This encodes CASSPRGGTSEQYF. Full variable domain (outside the CDR3, taken from reference TRBV18 and TRBJ2-7): NAGVMQNPRHLVRRRGQEARLRCSPMKGHSHVYWYRQLPEEGLKFMVYLQKENIIDESGMPKERFSAEFPKEGPSILRIQQVVRGDSAAYFCASSPRGGTSEQYFGPGTRLTVT.